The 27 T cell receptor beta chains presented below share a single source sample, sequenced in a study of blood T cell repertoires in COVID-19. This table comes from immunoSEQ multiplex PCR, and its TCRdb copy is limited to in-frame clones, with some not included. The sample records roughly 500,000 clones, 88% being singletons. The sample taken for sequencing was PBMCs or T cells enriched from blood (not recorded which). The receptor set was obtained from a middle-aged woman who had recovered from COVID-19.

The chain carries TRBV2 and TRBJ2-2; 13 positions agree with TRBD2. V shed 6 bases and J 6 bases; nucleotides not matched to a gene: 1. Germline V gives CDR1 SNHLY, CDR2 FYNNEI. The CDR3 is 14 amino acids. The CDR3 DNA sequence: TGTGCCAGCAGAGGACTAGCGGGAGCCGGGGAGCTGTTTTTT. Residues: CASRGLAGAGELFF.

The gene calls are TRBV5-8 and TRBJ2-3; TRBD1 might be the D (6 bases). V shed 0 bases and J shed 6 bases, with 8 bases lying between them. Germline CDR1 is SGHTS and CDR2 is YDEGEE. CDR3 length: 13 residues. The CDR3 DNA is TGTGCCAGCAGCTTGGAGAGGGGGGATACGCAGTATTTT. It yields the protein CASSLERGDTQYF.

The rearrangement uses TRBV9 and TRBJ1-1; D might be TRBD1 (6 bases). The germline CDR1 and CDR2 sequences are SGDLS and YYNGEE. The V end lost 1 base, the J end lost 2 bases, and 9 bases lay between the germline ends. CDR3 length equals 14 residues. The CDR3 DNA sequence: TGTGCCAGCAGCGTACAGGGGTCAAACACTGAAGCTTTCTTT. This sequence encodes CASSVQGSNTEAFF.

The CDR3 coding sequence is TGTGCCAGCAGGCAGGACAGGGAGTACTATGGCTACACCTTC. Its protein is CASRQDREYYGYTF. This chain uses TRBV6-5 with TRBJ1-2; 8 bases are shared with TRBD1. The CDR3 totals 14 residues. The J segment lost 3 bases and the V segment lost 6 bases, leaving 6 bases of the junction unmatched. The germline gives CDR1 MNHEY, CDR2 SVGAGI.

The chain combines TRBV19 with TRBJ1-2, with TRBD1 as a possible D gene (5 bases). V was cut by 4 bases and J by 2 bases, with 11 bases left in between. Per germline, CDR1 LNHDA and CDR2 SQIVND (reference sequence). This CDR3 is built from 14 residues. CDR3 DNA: TGTGCCAGTAGTAAGATGACAGTCAACTATGGCTACACCTTC. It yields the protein CASSKMTVNYGYTF.

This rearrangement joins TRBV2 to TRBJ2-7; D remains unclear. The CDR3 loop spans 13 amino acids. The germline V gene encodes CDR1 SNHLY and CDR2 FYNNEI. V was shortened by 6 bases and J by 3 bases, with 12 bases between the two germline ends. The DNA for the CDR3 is TGTGCCAGCAGCGGTAAGCGAAACTACGAGCAGTACTTC. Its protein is CASSGKRNYEQYF.

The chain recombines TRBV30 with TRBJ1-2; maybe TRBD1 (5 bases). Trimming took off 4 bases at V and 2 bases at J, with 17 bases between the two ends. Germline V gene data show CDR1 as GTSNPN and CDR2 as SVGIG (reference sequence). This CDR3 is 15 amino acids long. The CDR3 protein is CAWKLGHLMNYGYTF. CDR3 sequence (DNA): TGTGCCTGGAAGTTAGGACATCTCATGAACTATGGCTACACCTTC.

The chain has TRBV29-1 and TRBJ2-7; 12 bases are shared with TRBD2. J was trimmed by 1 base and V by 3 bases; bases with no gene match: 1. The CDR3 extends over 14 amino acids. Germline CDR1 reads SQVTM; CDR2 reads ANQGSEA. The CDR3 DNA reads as TGCAGCGTTGAGCTAGCGGGAGGGTCCTACGAGCAGTACTTC. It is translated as CSVELAGGSYEQYF.

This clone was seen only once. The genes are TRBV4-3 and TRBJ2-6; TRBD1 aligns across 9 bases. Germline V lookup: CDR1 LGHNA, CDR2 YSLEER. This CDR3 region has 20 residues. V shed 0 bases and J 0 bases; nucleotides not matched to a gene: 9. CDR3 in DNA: TGCGCCAGCAGCCAAGATCTGTGGACAGGGGCCTTCTCTGGGGCCAACGTCCTGACTTTC. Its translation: CASSQDLWTGAFSGANVLTF.

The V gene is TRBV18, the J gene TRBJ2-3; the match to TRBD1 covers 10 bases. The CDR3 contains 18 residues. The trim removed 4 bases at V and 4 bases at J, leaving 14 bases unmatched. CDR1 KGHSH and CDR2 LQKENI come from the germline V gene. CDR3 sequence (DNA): TGTGCCAGCTCACTCATTACTCCGGGGACAGGGGCCTCAGATACGCAGTATTTT. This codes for CASSLITPGTGASDTQYF.

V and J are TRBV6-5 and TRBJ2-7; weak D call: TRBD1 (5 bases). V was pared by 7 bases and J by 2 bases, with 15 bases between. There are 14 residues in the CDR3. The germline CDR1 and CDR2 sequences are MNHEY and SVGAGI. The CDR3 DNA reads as TGTGCCAGCAACCTCGACAGAAACGCCTACGAGCAGTACTTC. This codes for CASNLDRNAYEQYF.

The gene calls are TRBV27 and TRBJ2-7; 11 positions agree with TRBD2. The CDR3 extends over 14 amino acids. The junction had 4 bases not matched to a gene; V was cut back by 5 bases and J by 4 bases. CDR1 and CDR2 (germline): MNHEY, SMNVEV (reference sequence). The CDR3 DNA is TGTGCCAGCAGTAAGACTAGCGGGATTTACGAGCAGTACTTC. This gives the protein CASSKTSGIYEQYF.

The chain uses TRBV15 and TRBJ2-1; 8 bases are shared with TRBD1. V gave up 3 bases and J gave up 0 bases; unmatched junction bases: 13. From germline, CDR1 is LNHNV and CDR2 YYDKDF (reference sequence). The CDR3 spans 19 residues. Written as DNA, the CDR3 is TGTGCCACCAGCAGCCTGGACAGGGCATACGCCTCCTCCTACAATGAGCAGTTCTTC. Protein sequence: CATSSLDRAYASSYNEQFF.

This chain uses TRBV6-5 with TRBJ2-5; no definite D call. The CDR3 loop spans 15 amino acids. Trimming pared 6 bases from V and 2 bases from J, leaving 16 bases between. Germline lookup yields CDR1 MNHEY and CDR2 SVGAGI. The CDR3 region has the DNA TGTGCCAGCAGCCTGGGCAGGCATATTCAAGAGACCCAGTACTTC. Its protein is CASSLGRHIQETQYF.

CDR3: CSVAPGTEQETQYF. CDR3 sequence (DNA): TGCAGCGTTGCCCCGGGGACAGAGCAAGAGACCCAGTACTTC. V gene TRBV29-1 combines with J gene TRBJ2-5; 7 bases match TRBD1. Germline CDR1 SQVTM, CDR2 ANQGSEA. CDR3 size: 14 residues. V was pared by 4 bases and J by 2 bases, with 7 bases of the junction left unmatched.

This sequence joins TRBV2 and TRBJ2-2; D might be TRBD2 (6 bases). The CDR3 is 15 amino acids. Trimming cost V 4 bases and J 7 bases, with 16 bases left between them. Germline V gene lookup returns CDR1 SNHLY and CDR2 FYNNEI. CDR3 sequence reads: CASSVEGRMGGELFF. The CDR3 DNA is TGTGCCAGCAGTGTGGAGGGGCGAATGGGCGGGGAGCTGTTTTTT.

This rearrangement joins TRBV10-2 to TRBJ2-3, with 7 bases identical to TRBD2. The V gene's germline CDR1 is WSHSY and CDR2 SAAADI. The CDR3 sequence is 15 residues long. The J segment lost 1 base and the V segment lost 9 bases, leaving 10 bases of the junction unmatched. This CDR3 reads CASGGGTSGTDTQYF. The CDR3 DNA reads TGCGCCAGTGGGGGAGGGACGTCGGGCACAGATACGCAGTATTTT.

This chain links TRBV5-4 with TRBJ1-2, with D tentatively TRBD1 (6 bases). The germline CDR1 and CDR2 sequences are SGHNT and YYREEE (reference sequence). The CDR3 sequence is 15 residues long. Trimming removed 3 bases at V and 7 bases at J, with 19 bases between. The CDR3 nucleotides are TGTGCCAGCAGCTCGGACGCTCTGGGGGCGGGTGGCTACACCTTC. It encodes CASSSDALGAGGYTF.

The CDR3 sequence is CASSLERRRRDYTF. The CDR3 DNA is TGTGCCAGCAGCCTGGAGCGGAGGAGGCGAGACTACACCTTC. The genes are TRBV13 and TRBJ1-2; D is unclear. This CDR3 spans 14 amino acids. Germline V gives CDR1 PRHDT, CDR2 FYEKMQ (reference sequence). Between the trimmed V and J ends, which lost 5 bases and 10 bases, there was a span of 20 bases.

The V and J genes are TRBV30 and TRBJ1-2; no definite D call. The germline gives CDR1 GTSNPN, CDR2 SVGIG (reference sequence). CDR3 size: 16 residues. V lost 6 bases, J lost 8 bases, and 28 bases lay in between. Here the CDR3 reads CACSFPKGRHPGGYTF. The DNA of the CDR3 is TGTGCCTGCTCTTTCCCAAAAGGCCGTCACCCAGGAGGCTACACCTTC.

CDR3 amino acids: CASSLGSTYEQYF. The CDR3 bases are TGTGCCAGCAGTCTTGGCAGTACCTACGAGCAGTACTTC. The chain combines TRBV3-1 (or the pseudogene TRBV3-2) with TRBJ2-7; D ambiguous. The length of the CDR3 is 13 residues. V gave up 6 bases and J gave up 2 bases, with 11 bases separating them. Germline lookup yields CDR1 LGHDT and CDR2 YNNKEL (reference sequence).

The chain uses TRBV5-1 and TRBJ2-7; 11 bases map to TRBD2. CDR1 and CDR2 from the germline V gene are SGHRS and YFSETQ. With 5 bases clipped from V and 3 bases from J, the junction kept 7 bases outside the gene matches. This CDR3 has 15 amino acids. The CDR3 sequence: CASRRGLAENYEQYF. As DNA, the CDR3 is TGCGCCAGCAGAAGGGGACTAGCGGAGAACTACGAGCAGTACTTC.

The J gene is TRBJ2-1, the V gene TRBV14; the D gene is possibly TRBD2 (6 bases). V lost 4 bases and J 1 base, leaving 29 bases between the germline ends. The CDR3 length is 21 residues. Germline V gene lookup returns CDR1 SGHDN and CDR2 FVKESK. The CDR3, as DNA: TGTGCCAGCAGCCCTCCTTATGAGCGGAGGGGACGCGATCAATCCTACAATGAGCAGTTCTTC. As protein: CASSPPYERRGRDQSYNEQFF.

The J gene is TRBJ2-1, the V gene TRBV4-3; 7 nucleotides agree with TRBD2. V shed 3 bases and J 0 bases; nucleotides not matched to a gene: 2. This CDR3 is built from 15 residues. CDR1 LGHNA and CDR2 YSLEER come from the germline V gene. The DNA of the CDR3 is TGCGCCAGCAGCCAGGGGGGGAGCTCCTACAATGAGCAGTTCTTC. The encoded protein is CASSQGGSSYNEQFF.

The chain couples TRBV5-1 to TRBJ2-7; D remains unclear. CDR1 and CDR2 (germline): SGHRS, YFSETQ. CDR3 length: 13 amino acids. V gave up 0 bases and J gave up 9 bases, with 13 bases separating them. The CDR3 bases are TGCGCCAGCAGCTTGGAGGATGCCTGGAGGCAGTACTTC. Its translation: CASSLEDAWRQYF.

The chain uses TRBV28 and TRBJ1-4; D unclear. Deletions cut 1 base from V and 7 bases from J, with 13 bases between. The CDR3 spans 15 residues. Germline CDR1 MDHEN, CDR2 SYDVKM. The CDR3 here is CASSLSGVMGEKLFF. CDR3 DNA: TGTGCCAGCAGTTTATCTGGAGTGATGGGTGAAAAACTGTTTTTT.

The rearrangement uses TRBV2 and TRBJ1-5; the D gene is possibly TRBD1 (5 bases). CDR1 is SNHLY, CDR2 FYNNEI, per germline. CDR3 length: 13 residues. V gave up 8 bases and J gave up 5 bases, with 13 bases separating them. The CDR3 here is CASAIGGDQPQHF. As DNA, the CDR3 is TGTGCCAGCGCCATTGGGGGGGATCAGCCCCAGCATTTT.